The T cell receptor (beta chain) under discussion was sequenced for a study of T cell clones after liver transplantation (dated 2019 in TCRdb). As for the study more broadly: The samples were obtained from ITN030ST, a randomized trial that attempted immunosuppression withdrawal within 2 years after liver transplantation. After a pre-transplant mixed lymphocyte reaction, TCRbeta sequencing was used to pinpoint donor-reactive T cell clones, which were subsequently tracked in post-transplant blood. As an antigen-independent comparator for donor-reactive sequences, third party-reactive TCRbeta sequences were also identified from pre-transplant MLRs. Of the eight recipients, a few were HCV-positive, while the remaining recipients had been transplanted for non-autoimmune, non-viral indications. The subjects received no induction therapy and were kept on standard immunosuppression until randomization at 12-24 months post-transplant. Tolerance meant complete immunosuppression withdrawal for at least one year without liver enzymes rising beyond twice the upper limit of normal. Blood samples were taken pre-transplant, pre-randomization before withdrawal, and post-randomization after full withdrawal or failed withdrawal. The studied cohort comprised 8 liver transplant recipients, 3 classified as tolerant and 5 as non-tolerant.

Thawed unstimulated PBMCs were stained for CD3, CD4 and CD8 and FACS-sorted into CD3+CD4+ and CD3+CD8+ populations. Each of the 8 studied subjects was randomized to immunosuppression withdrawal. The Qiagen DNeasy Blood and Tissue Kit was used for isolation of genomic DNA. The paper's findings and limits, for the study overall: In two subjects, low numbers of available donor cells limited the measurable donor-reactive repertoire. After accounting for repertoire turnover, donor-reactive detection was significantly reduced in 7 of 8 subjects for CD4 and 8 of 8 for CD8. Without allograft tissue specimens, donor-reactive T cells may have migrated into the graft rather than being deleted. Conclusions were preliminary, limited by small, heterogeneous patient numbers and non-standardized post-transplant time points. Circulating donor-reactive CD4 TCRbeta sequences fell significantly post-transplant in 5 of 8 subjects, irrespective of tolerance or HCV status. Donor-reactive sequences declined more than third party-reactive ones, suggesting partial antigen-specific deletion unrelated to withdrawal success.

High-throughput TCRbeta CDR3 sequencing of frozen genomic DNA was performed by immunoSEQ, with PCR amplification, mapping, bias correction and internal controls included. Concerning the study's data processing: Productive rearrangements were retained, and unique TCRbeta sequences were defined by the CDR3 nucleotide sequence together with the V and J gene. Donor-reactive sequences required at least 5-fold expansion in CFSE-low cells versus unstimulated pre-transplant cells and at least 0.01% frequency. Per-subject minimum frequency thresholds, based on the lowest-template unstimulated sample, ensured at least 90% detection power. Repertoire turnover was measured by Jensen-Shannon divergence between the top 1000 TCRbeta sequences post- and pre-transplant. Two-sided Fisher's exact tests were used to test for changes in the detection of donor-reactive sequences. The table was pulled from immuneACCESS by TCRdb, which kept in-frame rearrangements only. Such tables lose some clones; where checked, under half of the loss comes from unresolved V genes, and the rest has no known cause. Clone size and the V and J calls come from that table; the DNA yielded D and trimming. Here the sample has 25,000 to 35,000 clones; about 94% occur a single time. The top ten clonotypes cover roughly 26% of the sample.

This clone appeared a single time. Its antigen is not yet known. Base quality data are lacking; no much larger clone is found one base away. The sequence came from a human patient who received a liver transplant. Post transplant, some T cells may arise from the graft donor. The source was CD8+ T cells from blood, collected 12 months after liver transplant.

For the CDR3, the sequence is CASNPTSGRGNEQFF. In nucleotides, the sequence is TGTGCCAGTAACCCTACTAGCGGGAGGGGCAATGAGCAGTTCTTC. The chain employs TRBV19 and TRBJ2-1, with 13 bases matching TRBD2. From its cysteine to its phenylalanine, the CDR3 spans 15 amino acids. Only the CDR3 DNA stays, 45 bases, in frame from base 1. Based on the germline V gene (reference sequence), the CDR1 and CDR2 sequences are LNHDA and SQIVND. V is pruned by 7 bases and J by 6 bases, leaving 6 bases of the junction without a gene match.